The sequence of this T cell receptor (beta chain) was determined in a study of T cell repertoires and HLA-DP antigens. About the research overall: Pre-culture CD4+ samples used 1,200 ng DNA versus about 200 ng for CD137+CD4+ sorts.

Concerning this clone itself: Its target is not known.

TCRdb's table, derived via immunoSEQ multiplex PCR, lists solely in-frame clones and lacks some. The data show about 110,000 clones, 85% to 95% seen once. Germline V gene sequence: CDR1 LNHDA, CDR2 SQIVND (reference sequence). There are 16 residues in the CDR3. With 3 bases removed from V and 3 bases from J, the gap between germline ends came to 18 bases. The gene calls are TRBV19 and TRBJ2-7, with D perhaps TRBD2 (6 bases). The sample comprised CD4+ T cells from PBMCs. The clonotype was recovered from a woman aged 18-29 years in good health and CMV-seronegative. CDR3 sequence (DNA): TGTGCCAGTAGTATGTATGGGAGGCCCCCCTACTACGAGCAGTACTTC. This translates into CASSMYGRPPYYEQYF.